The 20 T cell receptor beta chains below all came from one sample that was sequenced in a study of graft-versus-host responses after intestinal transplantation (dated by TCRdb to the early 2020s). The label giving this sample's time point can be read as: cells obtained before transplantation from donor or recipient. These receptors lack a known antigen. Library preparation used the immunoSEQ multiplex PCR assay. Not all clones reach the TCRdb copy of this immuneACCESS table, which keeps in-frame sequences only. Checked studies attribute under half of the gap to unresolved V genes and leave the rest unexplained. In this sample the table shows some 150,000 clones, around nine tenths of which occur a single time. The ten largest clonotypes hold roughly 0.19% of the sample. Here the sequenced sample was unstimulated CD4+ T cells sorted from spleen or lymph node cells, taken before intestinal transplant. These receptors originate from a human donor who received an intestinal transplant.

This clone was counted between two and nine times. The chain uses TRBV15 and TRBJ2-2; the match to TRBD2 covers 8 bases. The V gene end was trimmed by 4 bases and the J gene end by 5 bases; junction bases not matched to a gene: 0. Germline V gene sequence: CDR1 LNHNV, CDR2 YYDKDF (reference sequence). The CDR3 runs 13 residues. This chain's CDR3 is CATSTGGTGELFF. The CDR3, as DNA: TGTGCCACCAGCACGGGGGGGACCGGGGAGCTGTTTTTT.

The chain carries TRBV6-1 and TRBJ2-7; 10 positions agree with TRBD1. Germline V gives CDR1 MNHNS, CDR2 SASEGT. The V gene end was trimmed by 6 bases and the J gene end by 4 bases; junction bases not matched to a gene: 9. The CDR3 contains 15 residues. DNA of the CDR3: TGTGCCAGCAGCCCTTCCCCGGGACAGGGGTACGAGCAGTACTTC. Protein product: CASSPSPGQGYEQYF.

This chain connects TRBV2 to TRBJ1-1; D not resolved. This CDR3 region has 14 residues. Trimming removed 3 bases at V and 1 base at J, with 9 bases between. Germline assignment: CDR1 SNHLY and CDR2 FYNNEI. CDR3 sequence (DNA): TGTGCCAGCAGTGAGACCTTAGGGAACACTGAAGCTTTCTTT. It encodes CASSETLGNTEAFF.

The chain uses TRBV4-1 and TRBJ1-2; TRBD1 matches at 9 bases. Germline V CDR1 and CDR2: MGHRA, YSYEKL. Losses at the gene ends were 5 bases for V and 4 bases for J; bases not matched to a gene: 14. CDR3 length: 17 amino acids. CDR3 amino acids: CASSLPGQGGSVYGYTF. The CDR3 DNA reads TGCGCCAGCAGCTTACCGGGACAGGGAGGGAGCGTCTATGGCTACACCTTC.

This clone was counted between two and nine times. The chain links TRBV19 to TRBJ1-4; D uncertain. The germline V and J ends were trimmed by 6 bases and 15 bases, with 23 bases remaining between them. The CDR3 covers 14 residues. Per the germline V gene, CDR1 is LNHDA and CDR2 is SQIVND (reference sequence). Written as DNA, the CDR3 is TGTGCCAGTAGGAGCGACTCCGGCTTTATTGAGTTGTTTTTT. Protein product: CASRSDSGFIELFF.

V gene TRBV28 combines with J gene TRBJ2-3, with 13 bases matching TRBD2. Germline V gene sequence: CDR1 MDHEN, CDR2 SYDVKM. Trimming took 6 bases from V and 10 from J; bases not matched to a gene: 10. CDR3 length: 15 residues. The DNA of the CDR3 is TGTGCCAGCAGCGTACCGGGACTAGCGGGAAGGGCGCAGTATTTT. This translates into CASSVPGLAGRAQYF.

This chain uses TRBV6-1 with TRBJ2-3, with no clear D. CDR1 MNHNS and CDR2 SASEGT come from the germline V gene. The CDR3 spans 15 residues. V was trimmed by 1 base and J by 4 bases, leaving 12 bases between them. For the CDR3, the DNA is TGTGCCAGCAGTGAAGGGGTCGCTTGGTCAGATACGCAGTATTTT. Protein: CASSEGVAWSDTQYF.

The chain has TRBV30 and TRBJ2-7; TRBD2 agrees at 7 bases. This CDR3 has 15 residues. The germline gives CDR1 GTSNPN, CDR2 SVGIG (reference sequence). V gave up 0 bases and J gave up 5 bases; unmatched junction bases: 10. CDR3 nucleotide sequence: TGTGCCTGGAGTGTACGCGGGGGAGTAAGGGACGAGCAGTACTTC. It translates to CAWSVRGGVRDEQYF.

The chain joins TRBV7-2 to TRBJ2-1, with a possible D match to TRBD2 (6 bases). There are 15 residues in the CDR3. Looked up from germline, CDR1 is SGHTA and CDR2 is FQGNSA. V shed 6 bases and J shed 9 bases, with 21 bases lying between them. The CDR3 region has the DNA TGTGCCAGCAGACCCCGTGCGGGGAGAGAGGGTGAGCAGTTCTTC. Its translation: CASRPRAGREGEQFF. Based on the CDR3 plus reference TRBV7-2 and TRBJ2-1, the full variable domain is GAGVSQSPSNKVTEKGKDVELRCDPISGHTALYWYRQSLGQGLEFLIYFQGNSAPDKSGLPSDRFSAERTGGSVSTLTIQRTQQEDSAVYLCASRPRAGREGEQFFGPGTRLTVL.

The chain links TRBV5-1 to TRBJ1-1; D is possibly TRBD1 (5 bases). The CDR3 length is 16 residues. V lost 0 bases and J lost 1, with 13 bases in between. From germline, CDR1 is SGHRS and CDR2 YFSETQ. DNA for the CDR3: TGCGCCAGCAGCTTGGCCCAGGGTAGGCCGAACACTGAAGCTTTCTTT. This codes for CASSLAQGRPNTEAFF.

The genes are TRBV4-2 and TRBJ1-1, with D unresolved. The V end was cut by 1 base, the J end by 0 bases, with 21 bases between. This CDR3 has 19 residues. The germline V gene has CDR1 LGHNA and CDR2 YNFKEQ. The CDR3 sequence: CASSQALFAISGVNTEAFF. CDR3 bases: TGTGCCAGCAGCCAAGCCCTTTTCGCAATCTCAGGAGTGAACACTGAAGCTTTCTTT.

The V gene is TRBV9, the J gene TRBJ1-2; 7 positions agree with TRBD1. The CDR3 sequence is 15 residues long. The V and J ends lost 0 bases and 4 bases, in that order; junction bases with no gene match: 6. The germline gives CDR1 SGDLS, CDR2 YYNGEE. The CDR3 loop reads CASSVAGQAVYGYTF. CDR3 DNA: TGTGCCAGCAGCGTAGCAGGACAGGCTGTCTATGGCTACACCTTC.

The rearrangement uses TRBV7-2 and TRBJ1-5; 7 positions agree with TRBD1. V was pared by 4 bases and J by 5 bases, with 2 bases of the junction left unmatched. This CDR3 region has 13 residues. Germline V gene data show CDR1 as SGHTA and CDR2 as FQGNSA. The CDR3 sequence is CASSSRGDQPQHF. The CDR3, as DNA: TGTGCCAGCAGCTCCAGGGGGGATCAGCCCCAGCATTTT.

The chain employs TRBV6-1 and TRBJ2-2; no clear D. The CDR3 is made up of 14 amino acids. Per the germline V gene, CDR1 is MNHNS and CDR2 is SASEGT. The V end lost 4 bases, the J end lost 2 bases, and 8 bases lay between the germline ends. The CDR3 DNA reads TGTGCCAGCAGTGCTTCCGTCAACACCGGGGAGCTGTTTTTT. Residues: CASSASVNTGELFF.

The chain is built from TRBV5-1 and TRBJ2-7; D is possibly TRBD1 (6 bases). The V and J ends lost 0 bases and 2 bases respectively, with 9 bases between them. The length of the CDR3 is 14 residues. CDR1 and CDR2 from the germline V gene are SGHRS and YFSETQ. This CDR3 reads CASSLETGTYEQYF. As DNA, the CDR3 is TGCGCCAGCAGCTTGGAAACAGGGACCTACGAGCAGTACTTC.

The count of this clone is one. The rearrangement joins TRBV28 to TRBJ1-3; TRBD1 might be the D (6 bases). V lost 4 bases and J 4 bases, leaving 20 bases between the germline ends. This CDR3 has 17 amino acids. From germline, CDR1 is MDHEN and CDR2 SYDVKM. The CDR3 DNA is TGTGCCAGCAGTTCGGATTCCGCCGGGACAACCGGAAACACCATATATTTT. Translating gives CASSSDSAGTTGNTIYF.

J is TRBJ2-3 and V is TRBV6-1, with 9 bases aligning to TRBD1. The germline gives CDR1 MNHNS, CDR2 SASEGT. J was trimmed by 0 bases and V by 4 bases; bases with no gene match: 5. This CDR3 has 16 residues. CDR3 sequence reads: CASSATGGPSTDTQYF. DNA of the CDR3: TGTGCCAGCAGTGCGACAGGGGGACCTAGCACAGATACGCAGTATTTT.

This rearrangement joins TRBV9 to TRBJ2-3, with D uncertain. The CDR3 totals 12 residues. The germline V gene has CDR1 SGDLS and CDR2 YYNGEE. V lost 0 bases to trimming and J lost 3 bases, with 2 bases between them. The CDR3 loop reads CASSVGTDTQYF. CDR3 nucleotides: TGTGCCAGCAGCGTAGGGACAGATACGCAGTATTTT.

The chain is built from TRBV6-1 and TRBJ1-1; D uncertain. CDR1 is MNHNS, CDR2 SASEGT, per germline. Between the trimmed V and J ends, which lost 0 bases and 5 bases, there was a span of 16 bases. CDR3 length equals 16 residues. The CDR3, as DNA: TGTGCCAGCAGTGAAGCGCTTCTGAGCTCGTATACTGAAGCTTTCTTT. This codes for CASSEALLSSYTEAFF.

This rearrangement joins TRBV19 to TRBJ2-3, with 11 positions matching TRBD2. Trimming at V came to 3 bases and at J to 4 bases, leaving 6 bases not matched to a gene. This CDR3 is 16 amino acids long. Germline CDR1 LNHDA, CDR2 SQIVND (reference sequence). The CDR3 DNA follows: TGTGCCAGTAGTATCGGGCTAGCGGGAGGACCAGATACGCAGTATTTT. Translation: CASSIGLAGGPDTQYF. The whole variable domain, filled in from reference TRBV19 and TRBJ2-3, reads DGGITQSPKYLFRKEGQNVTLSCEQNLNHDAMYWYRQDPGQGLRLIYYSQIVNDFQKGDIAEGYSVSREKKESFPLTVTSAQKNPTAFYLCASSIGLAGGPDTQYFGPGTRLTVL.